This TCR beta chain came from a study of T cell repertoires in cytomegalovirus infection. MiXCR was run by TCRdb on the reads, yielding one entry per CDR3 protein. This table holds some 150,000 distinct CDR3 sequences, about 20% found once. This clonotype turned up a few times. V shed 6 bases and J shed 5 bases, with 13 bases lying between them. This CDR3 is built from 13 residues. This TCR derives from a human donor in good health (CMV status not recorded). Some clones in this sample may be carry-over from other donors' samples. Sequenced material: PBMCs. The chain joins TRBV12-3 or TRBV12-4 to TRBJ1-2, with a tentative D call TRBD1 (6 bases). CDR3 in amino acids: CASSRTEDYGYTF. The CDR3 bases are TGTGCCAGCAGCCGGACAGAAGATTATGGCTACACCTTC.